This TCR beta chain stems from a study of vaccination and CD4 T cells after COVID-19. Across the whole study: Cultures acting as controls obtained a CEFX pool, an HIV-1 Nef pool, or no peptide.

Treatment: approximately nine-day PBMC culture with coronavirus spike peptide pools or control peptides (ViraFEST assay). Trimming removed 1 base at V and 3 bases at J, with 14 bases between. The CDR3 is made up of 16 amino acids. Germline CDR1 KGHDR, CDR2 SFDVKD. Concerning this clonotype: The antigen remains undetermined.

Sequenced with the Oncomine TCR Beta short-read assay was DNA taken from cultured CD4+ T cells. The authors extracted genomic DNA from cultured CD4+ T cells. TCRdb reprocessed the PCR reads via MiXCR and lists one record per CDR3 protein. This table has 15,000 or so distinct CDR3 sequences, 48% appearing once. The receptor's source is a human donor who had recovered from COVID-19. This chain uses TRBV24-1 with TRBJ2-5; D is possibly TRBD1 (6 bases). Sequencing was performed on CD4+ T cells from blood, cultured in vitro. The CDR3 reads CATSDFVGTQKETQYF. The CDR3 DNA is TGTGCCACCAGTGATTTTGTCGGGACACAAAAAGAGACCCAGTACTTC.